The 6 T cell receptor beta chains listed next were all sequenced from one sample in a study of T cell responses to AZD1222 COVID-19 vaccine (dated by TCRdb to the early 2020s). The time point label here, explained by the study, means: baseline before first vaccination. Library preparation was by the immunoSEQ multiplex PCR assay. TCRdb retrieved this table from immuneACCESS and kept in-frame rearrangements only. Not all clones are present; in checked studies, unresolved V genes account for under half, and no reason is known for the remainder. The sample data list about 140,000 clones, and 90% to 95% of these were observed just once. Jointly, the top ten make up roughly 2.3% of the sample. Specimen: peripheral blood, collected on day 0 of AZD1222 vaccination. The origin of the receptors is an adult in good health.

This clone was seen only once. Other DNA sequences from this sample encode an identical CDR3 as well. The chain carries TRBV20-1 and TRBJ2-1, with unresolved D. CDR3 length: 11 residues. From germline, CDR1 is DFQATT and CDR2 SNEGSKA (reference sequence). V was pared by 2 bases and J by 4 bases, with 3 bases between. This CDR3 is CSARLYNEQFF. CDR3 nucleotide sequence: TGCAGTGCTAGACTTTACAATGAGCAGTTCTTC.

As DNA, the CDR3 is TGCGCCAGCAGTCCTAGCGGGGGGAGCTCCTACAATGAGCAGTTCTTC. Translating it yields CASSPSGGSSYNEQFF. J is TRBJ2-1 and V is TRBV5-1; TRBD2 agrees at 11 bases. Germline V lookup: CDR1 SGHRS, CDR2 YFSETQ. This CDR3 comprises 16 residues. V was pared by 5 bases and J by 0 bases, with 4 bases of the junction left unmatched.

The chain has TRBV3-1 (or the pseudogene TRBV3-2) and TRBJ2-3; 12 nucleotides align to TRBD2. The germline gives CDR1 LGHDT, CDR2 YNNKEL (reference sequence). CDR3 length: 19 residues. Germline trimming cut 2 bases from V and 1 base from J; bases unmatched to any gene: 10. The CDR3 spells CASSQHGLAGPVGTDTQYF. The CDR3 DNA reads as TGTGCCAGCAGCCAACATGGACTAGCGGGGCCCGTGGGCACAGATACGCAGTATTTT.

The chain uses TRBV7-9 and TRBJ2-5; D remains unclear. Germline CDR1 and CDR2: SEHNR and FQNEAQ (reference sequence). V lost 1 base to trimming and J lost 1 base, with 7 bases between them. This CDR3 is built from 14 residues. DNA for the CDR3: TGTGCCAGCAGCTTAGTGTCTGTCCAAGAGACCCAGTACTTC. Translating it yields CASSLVSVQETQYF.

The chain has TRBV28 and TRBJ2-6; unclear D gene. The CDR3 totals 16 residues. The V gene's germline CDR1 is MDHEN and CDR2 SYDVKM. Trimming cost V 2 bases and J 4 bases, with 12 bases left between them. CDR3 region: CASSLIGPGGANVLTF. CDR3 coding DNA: TGTGCCAGCAGTTTAATAGGGCCCGGGGGGGCCAACGTCCTGACTTTC.

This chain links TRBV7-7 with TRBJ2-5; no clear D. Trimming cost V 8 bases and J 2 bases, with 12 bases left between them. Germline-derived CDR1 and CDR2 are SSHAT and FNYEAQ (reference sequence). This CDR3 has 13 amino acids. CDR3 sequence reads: CASARNPQETQYF. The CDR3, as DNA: TGTGCCAGCGCCCGGAACCCTCAAGAGACCCAGTACTTC.